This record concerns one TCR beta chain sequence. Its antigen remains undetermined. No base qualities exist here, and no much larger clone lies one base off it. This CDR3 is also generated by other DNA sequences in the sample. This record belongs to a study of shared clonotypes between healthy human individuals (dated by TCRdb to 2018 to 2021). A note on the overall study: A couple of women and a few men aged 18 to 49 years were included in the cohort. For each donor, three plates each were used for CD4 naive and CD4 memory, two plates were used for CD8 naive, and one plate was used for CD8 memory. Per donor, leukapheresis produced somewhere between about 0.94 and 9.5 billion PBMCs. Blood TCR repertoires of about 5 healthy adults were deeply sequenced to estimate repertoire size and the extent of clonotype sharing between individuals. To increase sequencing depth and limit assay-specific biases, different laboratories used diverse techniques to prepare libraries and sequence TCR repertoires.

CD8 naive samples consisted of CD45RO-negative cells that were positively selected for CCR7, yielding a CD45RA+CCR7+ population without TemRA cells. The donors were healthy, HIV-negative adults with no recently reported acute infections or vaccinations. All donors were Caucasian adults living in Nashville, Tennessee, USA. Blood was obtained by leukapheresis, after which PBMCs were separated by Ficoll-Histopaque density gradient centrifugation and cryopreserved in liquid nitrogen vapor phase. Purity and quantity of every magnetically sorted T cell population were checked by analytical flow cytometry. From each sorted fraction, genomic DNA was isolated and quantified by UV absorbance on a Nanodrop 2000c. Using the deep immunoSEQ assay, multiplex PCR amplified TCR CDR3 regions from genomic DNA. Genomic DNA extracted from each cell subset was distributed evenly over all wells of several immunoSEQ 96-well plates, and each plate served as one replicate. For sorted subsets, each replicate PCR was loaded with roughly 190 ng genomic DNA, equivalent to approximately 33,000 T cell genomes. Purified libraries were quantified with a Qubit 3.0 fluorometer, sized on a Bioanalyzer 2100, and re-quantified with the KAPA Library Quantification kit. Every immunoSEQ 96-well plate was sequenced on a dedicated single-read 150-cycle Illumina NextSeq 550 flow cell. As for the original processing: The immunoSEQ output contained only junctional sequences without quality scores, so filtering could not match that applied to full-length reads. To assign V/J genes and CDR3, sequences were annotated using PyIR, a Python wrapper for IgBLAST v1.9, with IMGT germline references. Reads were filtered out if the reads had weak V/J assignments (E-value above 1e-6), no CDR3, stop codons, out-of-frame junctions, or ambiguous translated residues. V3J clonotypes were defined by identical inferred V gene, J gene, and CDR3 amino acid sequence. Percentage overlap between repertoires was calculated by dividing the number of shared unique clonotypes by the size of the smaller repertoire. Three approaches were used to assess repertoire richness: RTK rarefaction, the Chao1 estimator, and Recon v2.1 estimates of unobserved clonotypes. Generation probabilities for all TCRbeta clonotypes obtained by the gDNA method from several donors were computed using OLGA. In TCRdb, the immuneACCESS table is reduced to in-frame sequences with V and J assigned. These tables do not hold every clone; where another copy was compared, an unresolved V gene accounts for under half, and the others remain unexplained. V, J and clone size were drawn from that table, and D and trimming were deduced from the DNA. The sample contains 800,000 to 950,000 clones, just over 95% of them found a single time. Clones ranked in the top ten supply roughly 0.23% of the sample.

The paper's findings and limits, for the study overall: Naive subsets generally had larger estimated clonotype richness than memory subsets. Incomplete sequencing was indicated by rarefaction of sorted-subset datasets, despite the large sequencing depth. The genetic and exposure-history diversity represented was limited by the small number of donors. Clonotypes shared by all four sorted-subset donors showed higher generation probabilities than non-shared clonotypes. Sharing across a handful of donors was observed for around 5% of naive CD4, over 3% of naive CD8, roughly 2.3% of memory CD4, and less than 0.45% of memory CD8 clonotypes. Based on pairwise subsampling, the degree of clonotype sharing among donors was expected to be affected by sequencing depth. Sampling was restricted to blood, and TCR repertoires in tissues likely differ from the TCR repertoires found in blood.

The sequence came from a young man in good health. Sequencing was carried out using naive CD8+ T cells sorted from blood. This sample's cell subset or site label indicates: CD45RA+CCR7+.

The CDR3 region reads CASSLRHYEQYF. At the DNA level, the sequence is TGTGCCAGCAGTTTAAGGCATTACGAGCAGTACTTC. The chain links TRBV28 with TRBJ2-7, with the D gene too uncertain to name. The germline V gene encodes CDR1 MDHEN and CDR2 SYDVKM. The CDR3 runs 12 amino acids, cysteine and phenylalanine included. The kept DNA is CDR3 alone, 36 bases in frame from the first base. Cut back by 2 bases and 4 bases, the V and J ends lie 6 bases apart.